This TCR beta chain is drawn from a study of T cell responses to AZD1222 COVID-19 vaccine. Study context: Analysis merged second doses at about 4 or about 12 weeks.

Some clones are missing from TCRdb's copy, which holds only in-frame ones; the method was immunoSEQ multiplex PCR. The sample holds around 130,000 clones, 80% to 90% seen once. This receptor was taken from an adult in good health. The source was peripheral blood, collected on day 0 of AZD1222 vaccination.

The CDR3 loop reads CASSQDWGSTQYF. CDR3 DNA sequence: TGCGCCAGCAGCCAAGATTGGGGGAGTACGCAGTATTTT. The rearrangement links TRBV4-3 to TRBJ2-3, with D perhaps TRBD1 or TRBD2 (5 bases each). Per the germline V gene, CDR1 is LGHNA and CDR2 is YSLEER. This CDR3 has 13 amino acids. V was clipped by 0 bases and J by 8 bases, with 9 bases between them.